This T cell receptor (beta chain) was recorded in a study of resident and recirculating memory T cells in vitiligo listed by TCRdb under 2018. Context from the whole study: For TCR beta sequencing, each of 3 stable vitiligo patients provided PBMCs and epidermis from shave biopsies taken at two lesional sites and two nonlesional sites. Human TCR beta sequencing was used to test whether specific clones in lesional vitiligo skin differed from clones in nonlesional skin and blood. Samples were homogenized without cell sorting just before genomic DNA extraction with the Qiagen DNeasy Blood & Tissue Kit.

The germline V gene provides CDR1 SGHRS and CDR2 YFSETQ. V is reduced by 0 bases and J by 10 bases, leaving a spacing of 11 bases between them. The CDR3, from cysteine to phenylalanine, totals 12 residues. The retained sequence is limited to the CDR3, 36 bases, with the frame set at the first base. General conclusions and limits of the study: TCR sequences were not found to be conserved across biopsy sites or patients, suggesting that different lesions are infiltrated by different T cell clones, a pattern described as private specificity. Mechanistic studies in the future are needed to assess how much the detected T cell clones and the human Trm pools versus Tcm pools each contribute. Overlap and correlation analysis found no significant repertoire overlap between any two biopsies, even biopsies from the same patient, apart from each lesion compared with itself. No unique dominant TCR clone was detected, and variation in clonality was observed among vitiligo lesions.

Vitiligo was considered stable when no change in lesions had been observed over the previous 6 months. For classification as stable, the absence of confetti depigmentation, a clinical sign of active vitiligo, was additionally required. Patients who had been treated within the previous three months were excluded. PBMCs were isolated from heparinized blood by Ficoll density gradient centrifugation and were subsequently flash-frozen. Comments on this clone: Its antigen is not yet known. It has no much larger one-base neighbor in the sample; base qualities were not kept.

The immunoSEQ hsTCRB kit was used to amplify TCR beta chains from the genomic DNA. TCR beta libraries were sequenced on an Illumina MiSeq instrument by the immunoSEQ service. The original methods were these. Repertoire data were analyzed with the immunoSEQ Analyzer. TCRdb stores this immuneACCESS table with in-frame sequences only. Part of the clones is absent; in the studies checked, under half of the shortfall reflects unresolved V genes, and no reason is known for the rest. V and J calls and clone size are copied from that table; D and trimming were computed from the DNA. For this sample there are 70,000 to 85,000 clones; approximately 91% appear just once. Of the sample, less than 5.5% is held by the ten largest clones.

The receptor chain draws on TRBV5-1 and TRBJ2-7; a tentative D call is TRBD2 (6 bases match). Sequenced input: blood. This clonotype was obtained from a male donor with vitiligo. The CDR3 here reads CASSLVGREQYF. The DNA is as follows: TGCGCCAGCAGCTTGGTCGGGCGGGAACAGTACTTC.